This T cell receptor beta chain was recovered during a study of blood T cell repertoires in COVID-19. About the research overall: The samples span acute and convalescent COVID-19 from the United States, Italy and Spain.

J was trimmed by 6 bases and V by 6 bases; bases with no gene match: 18. Germline assignment: CDR1 LGHNA and CDR2 YSLEER. The CDR3 runs 18 residues. Sequencing was performed with immunoSEQ multiplex PCR; in TCRdb, only in-frame clones are kept and a portion is missing. The table shows 300,000 to 400,000 clones, with just over 85% occurring only once. The participants were between about 18 and 90 years old and came from roughly 24 US areas. The sample taken for sequencing was PBMCs or T cells enriched from blood (not recorded which). The chain combines TRBV4-3 with TRBJ2-1, with 9 positions matching TRBD1. The source of this sequence is a woman aged 40 to 50 with acute COVID-19. The CDR3 nucleotides are TGCGCCAGCAGTCAGAATGCCGGGACAGGGCGACATGGCAATGAGCAGTTCTTC. Its translation is CASSQNAGTGRHGNEQFF.